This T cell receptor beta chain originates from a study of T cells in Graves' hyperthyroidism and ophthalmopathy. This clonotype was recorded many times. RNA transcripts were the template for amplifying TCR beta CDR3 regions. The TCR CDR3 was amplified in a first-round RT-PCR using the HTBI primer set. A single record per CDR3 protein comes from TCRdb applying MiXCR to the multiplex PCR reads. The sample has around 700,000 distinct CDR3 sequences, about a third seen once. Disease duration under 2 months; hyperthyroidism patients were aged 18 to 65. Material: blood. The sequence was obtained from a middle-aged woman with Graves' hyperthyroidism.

In DNA, the CDR3 is TGTGCCAGCAGCCTTGGACAAACCTATGGCTACACCTTC. Its translation: CASSLGQTYGYTF. This chain connects TRBV7-9 to TRBJ1-2, with a weak D call TRBD1 (5 bases). This CDR3 is 13 amino acids long. Per the germline V gene, CDR1 is SEHNR and CDR2 is FQNEAQ (reference sequence). Trimming pared 5 bases from V and 4 bases from J, leaving 11 bases between.